The 20 T cell receptor beta chains below come from one sample, sequenced in a study of regulatory T cells in long-lasting Graves disease. Relying on iRepertoire HTBI primers and Arm-PCR of CDR3 regions, the team built TCR beta libraries. TCRdb ran MiXCR on the multiplex PCR reads and lists one entry per CDR3 protein. The data contain hundreds of thousands of distinct CDR3 sequences, roughly 14% of them singletons. Time point in this sample: newly diagnosed GD, antithyroid drugs for less than 3 months. The TCR library was made from RNA that had been extracted from PBMCs in TRIzol. These data were also reused for a study on T cells in Graves' hyperthyroidism and ophthalmopathy.

Source: peripheral blood mononuclear cells (PBMCs), taken at new diagnosis, from a patient treated with antithyroid drugs. These receptors were taken from a man younger than 40 with Graves disease.

This clonotype was recorded many times. This chain uses TRBV29-1 with TRBJ2-5; D is perhaps TRBD1 or TRBD2 (5 bases each). CDR1 SQVTM and CDR2 ANQGSEA come from the germline V gene. This CDR3 is built from 11 residues. With 8 bases removed from V and 3 bases from J, the gap between germline ends came to 10 bases. CDR3 protein: CSSSREETQYF. The CDR3 DNA sequence: TGCAGCTCTAGCAGGGAAGAGACCCAGTACTTC.

This clonotype occurred a few times. The chain has TRBV3-1 and TRBJ2-1; 8 nucleotides align to TRBD2. CDR3 length equals 14 residues. Germline V gene data show CDR1 as LGHDT and CDR2 as YNNKEL (reference sequence). V gave up 5 bases and J gave up 9 bases; unmatched junction bases: 9. Here the CDR3 DNA reads TGTGCCAGCAGCGCCGGGACTAGGACTTTTGAGCAGTTCTTC. It encodes CASSAGTRTFEQFF.

This chain uses TRBV5-1 with TRBJ1-2; D is uncertain. This CDR3 is 14 amino acids long. Germline lookup yields CDR1 SGHRS and CDR2 YFSETQ. V gave up 2 bases and J gave up 4 bases, with 12 bases separating them. This chain's CDR3 is CASSLESVVYGYTF. CDR3 in DNA: TGCGCCAGCAGCTTAGAATCGGTAGTCTATGGCTACACCTTC. The whole variable domain, remainder taken from reference TRBV5-1 and TRBJ1-2, is KAGVTQTPRYLIKTRGQQVTLSCSPISGHRSVSWYQQTPGQGLQFLFEYFSETQRNKGNFPGRFSGRQFSNSRSEMNVSTLELGDSALYLCASSLESVVYGYTFGSGTRLTVV.

This clonotype was seen at least ten times. The chain recombines TRBV2 with TRBJ2-3; D unresolved. Trimming pared 3 bases from V and 2 bases from J, leaving 12 bases between. The CDR3 is 15 residues long. Germline V lookup: CDR1 SNHLY, CDR2 FYNNEI. The DNA of the CDR3 is TGTGCCAGCAGTGACCTAGGTACCCTCACAGATACGCAGTATTTT. Translating gives CASSDLGTLTDTQYF.

The sample holds many counts of this clonotype. The chain combines TRBV13 with TRBJ2-7, with TRBD1 matching over 7 bases. J gave up 4 bases and V 4 bases, and 7 bases lay outside the gene matches. The CDR3 has 14 amino acids. Germline V lookup: CDR1 PRHDT, CDR2 FYEKMQ (reference sequence). Here the CDR3 reads CASSSGDSGYEQYF. CDR3 coding DNA: TGTGCCAGCAGCTCAGGGGACAGCGGATACGAGCAGTACTTC.

This clonotype was found many times. The chain combines TRBV20-1 with TRBJ1-1; D is uncertain. The ends were cut back, 5 bases at V and 10 bases at J, with 14 bases in the middle. This CDR3 contains 11 residues. Per germline, CDR1 DFQATT and CDR2 SNEGSKA (reference sequence). Here the CDR3 reads CSAPRGGGAFF. CDR3 bases: TGCAGTGCTCCCCGAGGAGGCGGAGCTTTCTTT.

This clonotype occurred once. A much larger clone sits a single nucleotide away, making a read error possible. V and J are TRBV7-9 and TRBJ2-5; tentatively, D is TRBD2 (6 bases). Germline CDR1 SEHNR, CDR2 FQNEAQ (reference sequence). This CDR3 comprises 16 residues. Trimming shortened V by 5 bases and J by 5 bases, and 21 bases separated the two germline ends. The CDR3 is CASSPSPGGPHETQYF. The CDR3 DNA sequence: TGTGCCAGCAGCCCGAGCCCCGGGGGACCCCATGAGACCCAGTACTTC.

This chain uses TRBV27 with TRBJ2-7, with D perhaps given as TRBD1 or TRBD2 (7 bases each). The CDR3 consists of 14 residues. V lost 9 bases to trimming and J lost 4 bases, with 19 bases between them. Germline assignment: CDR1 MNHEY and CDR2 SMNVEV (reference sequence). CDR3 amino acids: CASQLGRGPYEQYF. In DNA form, the CDR3 reads TGTGCCAGTCAACTTGGGAGGGGGCCGTACGAGCAGTACTTC.

The chain links TRBV25-1 to TRBJ2-7; 12 bases align to TRBD2. The CDR3 covers 15 residues. Germline CDR1 MGHDK, CDR2 SYGVNS. Trimming took 5 bases from V and 6 from J; bases not matched to a gene: 8. This chain's CDR3 is CASSPSTSGSREQYF. In nucleotides, the CDR3 is TGTGCCAGCAGTCCGTCGACTAGCGGGAGTCGCGAGCAGTACTTC.

The chain joins TRBV30 to TRBJ2-3, with 9 bases fitting TRBD1. CDR1 and CDR2 from the germline V gene are GTSNPN and SVGIG (reference sequence). Germline trimming cut 8 bases from V and 2 bases from J; bases unmatched to any gene: 8. The CDR3 contains 14 residues. The CDR3 spells CARNRDRATDTQYF. The CDR3 region has the DNA TGTGCCCGAAACAGGGACAGGGCCACAGATACGCAGTATTTT.

This clonotype was counted many times. This chain links TRBV18 with TRBJ2-5; 7 bases fit TRBD2. The CDR3 totals 13 residues. Looked up from germline, CDR1 is KGHSH and CDR2 is LQKENI. Trimming took 5 bases from V and 2 from J; bases not matched to a gene: 2. The DNA of the CDR3 is TGTGCCAGCTCAGGGACTAATCAAGAGACCCAGTACTTC. As protein: CASSGTNQETQYF.

J is TRBJ2-5 and V is TRBV27; TRBD2 matches at 8 bases. CDR3 length equals 14 residues. Germline V gives CDR1 MNHEY, CDR2 SMNVEV (reference sequence). With V trimmed by 2 bases and J by 4 bases, 3 bases remained unmatched. The CDR3, as DNA: TGTGCCAGCAGTTTACTCGGGACTAGAGAGACCCAGTACTTC. Translated, it gives CASSLLGTRETQYF.

This clonotype was seen many times. The V and J genes are TRBV6-1 and TRBJ2-5; 8 bases match TRBD2. J was trimmed by 4 bases and V by 7 bases; bases with no gene match: 8. The germline V gene encodes CDR1 MNHNS and CDR2 SASEGT. The CDR3 covers 14 residues. CDR3 DNA sequence: TGTGCCAGCACCACGGGGGGGGCCGGAGAGACCCAGTACTTC. It yields the protein CASTTGGAGETQYF.

In its sample, this clonotype was seen many times. V gene TRBV27 combines with J gene TRBJ2-2; D is perhaps TRBD1 or TRBD2 (5 bases each). V was shortened by 5 bases and J by 1 base, with 11 bases between the two germline ends. CDR1 is MNHEY, CDR2 SMNVEV, per germline (reference sequence). The CDR3 length is 15 residues. The CDR3 protein is CASSLGRMNTGELFF. CDR3 sequence (DNA): TGTGCCAGCAGTCTGGGACGGATGAACACCGGGGAGCTGTTTTTT.

The gene calls are TRBV6-1 and TRBJ2-2; 9 bases line up with TRBD1. This CDR3 region has 14 residues. Germline lookup yields CDR1 MNHNS and CDR2 SASEGT. J gave up 6 bases and V 3 bases, and 2 bases lay outside the gene matches. The CDR3 is CASSDDRGAGELFF. The CDR3, as DNA: TGTGCCAGCAGTGACGACAGGGGGGCCGGGGAGCTGTTTTTT.

This clonotype has ten or more counts. Relative to the germline gene, one junction end is altered; a read error may explain this. This chain connects TRBV12-3 or TRBV12-4 to TRBJ2-3; TRBD2 agrees at 10 bases. The CDR3 contains 13 residues. The CDR3: CASSAPFPGLAYF. The CDR3 DNA sequence: TGTGCCAGCAGTGCGCCATTTCCGGGACTAGCGTACTTC.

The sample holds many counts of this clonotype. The V gene is TRBV10-3, the J gene TRBJ2-3; D is possibly TRBD1 (6 bases). V lost 7 bases, J lost 3 bases, and 14 bases lay in between. CDR1 and CDR2 from the germline V gene are ENHRY and SYGVKD. This CDR3 has 14 residues. CDR3 in amino acids: CAIKGEYVTDTQYF. In DNA form, the CDR3 reads TGTGCCATCAAGGGGGAGTACGTGACAGATACGCAGTATTTT.

This clonotype was counted at least ten times. The V call is TRBV20-1, the J call TRBJ2-7; weak D call: TRBD2 (6 bases). The CDR3 spans 14 residues. Germline-derived CDR1 and CDR2 are DFQATT and SNEGSKA (reference sequence). The V and J ends lost 7 bases and 2 bases respectively, with 18 bases between them. The CDR3 nucleotides are TGCAGTGTCCCTGAGACTAGTTGGCCCTACGAGCAGTACTTC. The encoded protein is CSVPETSWPYEQYF.

In its sample, this clonotype was seen many times. The chain carries TRBV2 and TRBJ1-2; maybe TRBD1 (5 bases). The V end lost 4 bases, the J end lost 6 bases, and 15 bases lay between the germline ends. CDR3 length: 14 amino acids. Per the germline V gene, CDR1 is SNHLY and CDR2 is FYNNEI. The CDR3 protein is CASSGTRAINGYTF. The CDR3 coding sequence is TGTGCCAGCAGTGGTACCAGGGCCATCAATGGCTACACCTTC.

The chain links TRBV5-1 to TRBJ2-7; unclear D gene. CDR1 and CDR2 (germline): SGHRS, YFSETQ. The CDR3 contains 12 residues. V lost 7 bases, J lost 6 bases, and 14 bases lay in between. This chain's CDR3 is CASQYGSGEQYF. The DNA of the CDR3 is TGCGCCAGCCAGTACGGGTCTGGCGAGCAGTACTTC. The whole variable domain, filled in from reference TRBV5-1 and TRBJ2-7, reads KAGVTQTPRYLIKTRGQQVTLSCSPISGHRSVSWYQQTPGQGLQFLFEYFSETQRNKGNFPGRFSGRQFSNSRSEMNVSTLELGDSALYLCASQYGSGEQYFGPGTRLTVT.